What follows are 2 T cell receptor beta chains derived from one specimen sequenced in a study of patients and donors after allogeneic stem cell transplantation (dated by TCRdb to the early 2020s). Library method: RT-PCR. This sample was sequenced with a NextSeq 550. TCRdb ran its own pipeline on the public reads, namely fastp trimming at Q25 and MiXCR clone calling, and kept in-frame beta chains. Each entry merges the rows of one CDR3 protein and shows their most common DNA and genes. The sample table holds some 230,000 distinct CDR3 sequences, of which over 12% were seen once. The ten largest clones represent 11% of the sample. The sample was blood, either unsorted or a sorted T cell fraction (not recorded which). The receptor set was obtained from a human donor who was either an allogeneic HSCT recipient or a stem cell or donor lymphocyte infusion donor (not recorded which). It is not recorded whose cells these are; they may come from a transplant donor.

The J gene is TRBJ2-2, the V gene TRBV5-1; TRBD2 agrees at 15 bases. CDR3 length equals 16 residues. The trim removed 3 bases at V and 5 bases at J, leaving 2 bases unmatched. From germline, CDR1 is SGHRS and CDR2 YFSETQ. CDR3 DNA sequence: TGCGCCAGCAGCTGGACTAGCGGGGGGGATACCGGGGAGCTGTTTTTT. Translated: CASSWTSGGDTGELFF.

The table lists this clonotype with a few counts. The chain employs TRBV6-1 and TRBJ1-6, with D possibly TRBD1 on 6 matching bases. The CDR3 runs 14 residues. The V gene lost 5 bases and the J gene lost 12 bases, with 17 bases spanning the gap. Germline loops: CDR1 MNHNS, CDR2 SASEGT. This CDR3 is CASSQGSLIGPLHF. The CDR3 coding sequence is TGTGCCAGCAGTCAGGGGTCCCTCATTGGACCCCTCCACTTT.